The clone carrying this T cell receptor (beta chain) appeared once. Its antigen is unknown. Profiling relied on immunoSEQ multiplex PCR, and the TCRdb table lists in-frame clones only, not all of them. The sample records about 17,000 clones, 55% to 75% being singletons. The sample comes from a study of T cells in narcolepsy. Overall study context: Enrolled donors included narcolepsy type 1 or type 2 patients and healthy controls. Notes on the study in general: Autoreactive HCRT-specific and TRIB2-specific clonotypes were marked in same-patient CSF-versus-blood CD4+ comparisons. Autoreactive clonotypes reportedly recurred in blood of same and different patients, not controls.

This CDR3 spans 18 amino acids. V was clipped by 0 bases and J by 4 bases, with 16 bases between them. CDR1 and CDR2 from the germline V gene are MGHRA and YSYEKL. The rearrangement links TRBV4-1 to TRBJ1-6, with D unclear. This TCR was recovered from a human donor with narcolepsy. Sample: CD45RA- memory CD8+ T cells from PBMCs. CDR3 amino acids: CASSQDTSMTVYNSPLHF. Written as DNA, the CDR3 is TGCGCCAGCAGCCAAGATACATCCATGACGGTTTATAATTCACCCCTCCACTTT.